The 12 T cell receptor beta chains presented below share a single source sample, sequenced in a study of Graves' ophthalmopathy and Graves' hyperthyroidism. Scientists amplified the TCR beta CDR3 regions from RNA transcripts. The first-round RT-PCR employed HTBI primers together with the Qiagen OneStep RT-PCR kit. A multiplex PCR was then performed as the second round. TCRdb recomputed calls from the multiplex PCR reads with MiXCR, one row per CDR3 protein. The data show over a million distinct CDR3 sequences, about 40% seen once. The sequenced sample consisted of peripheral blood or thyroid tissue (not recorded which). Source of these receptors: an adult man with Graves' hyperthyroidism.

Many counts were recorded for this clonotype. The rearrangement uses TRBV2 and TRBJ2-5; 7 positions match TRBD2. Germline assignment: CDR1 SNHLY and CDR2 FYNNEI. CDR3 length: 17 residues. J gave up 1 base and V 6 bases, and 14 bases lay outside the gene matches. Here the CDR3 DNA reads TGTGCCAGCAGGGACTACGTGATAGCGGGTCTCCAAGAGACCCAGTACTTC. Translated: CASRDYVIAGLQETQYF.

In its sample, this clonotype was seen many times. This rearrangement joins TRBV6-4 to TRBJ2-5; no clear D gene. The ends were cut back, 3 bases at V and 5 bases at J, with 10 bases in the middle. In germline, CDR1 is MRHNA, CDR2 SNTAGT. The CDR3 sequence is 13 residues long. CDR3 loop: CASSESIFETQYF. DNA for the CDR3: TGTGCCAGCAGTGAGTCGATTTTCGAGACCCAGTACTTC.

With regard to this clonotype: A much larger clonotype is one base distant, so this may be a read error. The genes are TRBV27 and TRBJ1-2; D not resolved. Per germline, CDR1 MNHEY and CDR2 SMNVEV (reference sequence). V gave up 2 bases and J gave up 8 bases, with 18 bases separating them. The CDR3 runs 15 residues. This CDR3 reads CASSLLQRPDRGYTF. The CDR3 region has the DNA TGTGCCAGCAGTTTACTCCAGCGGCCGGATCGAGGCTACACCTTC.

This clonotype came up many times. CDR3 DNA: TGTGCCAGCAGCGGGACAGTAGAGAACACTGAAGCTTTCTTT. Translating it yields CASSGTVENTEAFF. The chain carries TRBV7-9 and TRBJ1-1, with 7 bases aligning to TRBD1. The CDR3 has 14 residues. Germline CDR1 and CDR2: SEHNR and FQNEAQ (reference sequence). The J segment lost 1 base and the V segment lost 5 bases, leaving 4 bases of the junction unmatched.

This clonotype was observed a handful of times. The J gene is TRBJ1-5, the V gene TRBV7-9; D call uncertain. The V gene lost 5 bases and the J gene lost 7 bases, with 12 bases spanning the gap. The CDR3 extends over 13 amino acids. Germline CDR1 SEHNR, CDR2 FQNEAQ (reference sequence). The CDR3 bases are TGTGCCAGCAGCGAGGGTCCGGGACAGCCCCAGCATTTT. Residues: CASSEGPGQPQHF.

This clonotype appeared many times. The chain employs TRBV29-1 and TRBJ1-2; 8 bases match TRBD1. The CDR3 covers 14 residues. Germline V lookup: CDR1 SQVTM, CDR2 ANQGSEA. Trimming took 0 bases from V and 4 from J; bases not matched to a gene: 4. The CDR3 DNA follows: TGCAGCGTTGAAGACCGACAGGGGCGCTATGGCTACACCTTC. Its translation: CSVEDRQGRYGYTF.

J is TRBJ2-5 and V is TRBV9, with D possibly TRBD2 on 6 matching bases. CDR1 is SGDLS and CDR2 is YYNGEE in the germline V gene. Trimming stripped 4 bases from V and 7 bases from J, with 14 bases between. The CDR3 totals 13 residues. CDR3 nucleotide sequence: TGTGCCAGCAGCTTCGGGAGCAAGGGGACCCAGTACTTC. Translated, it gives CASSFGSKGTQYF.

The gene calls are TRBV24-1 and TRBJ2-3, with D maybe TRBD2 (5 bases). Trimming removed 9 bases from V and 2 bases from J, with 14 bases in between. Germline CDR1 and CDR2: KGHDR and SFDVKD. This CDR3 has 14 amino acids. CDR3 in amino acids: CATGRDGVTDTQYF. DNA of the CDR3: TGTGCCACCGGACGAGACGGGGTCACAGATACGCAGTATTTT.

This clonotype was seen more than once but under ten times. V gene TRBV3-1 combines with J gene TRBJ1-5, with a tentative D call TRBD1 (5 bases). Trimming took off 4 bases at V and 6 bases at J, with 13 bases between the two ends. This CDR3 spans 14 amino acids. Germline CDR1 LGHDT, CDR2 YNNKEL (reference sequence). The CDR3 DNA is TGTGCCAGCAGCCCAAGTCCAGGGTTTCAGCCCCAGCATTTT. Protein: CASSPSPGFQPQHF.

The chain carries TRBV7-1 and TRBJ2-1; D assignment may be TRBD1 or TRBD2 (5 bases each). Gene TRBJ2-7 matches the end of the DNA better, so the J call may be wrong. TRBV7-1 is filed as an ORF, its function uncertain. CDR3 length: 16 amino acids. Here the CDR3 reads CASSSQVGRDSYEQYF. CDR3 nucleotides: TGTGCCAGCAGCTCCCAGGTGGGACGGGACTCCTACGAGCAGTACTTC.

The chain recombines TRBV6-6 with TRBJ2-7, with D possibly matching TRBD2 (5 bases). V lost 6 bases and J 4 bases, leaving 19 bases between the germline ends. This CDR3 contains 15 residues. The germline gives CDR1 MNHNY, CDR2 SVGAGI (reference sequence). The CDR3 loop reads CASSRSVAPSYEQYF. The CDR3 nucleotides read TGTGCCAGCAGCCGTAGCGTCGCCCCTTCTTACGAGCAGTACTTC.

This clonotype has a count of ten or more. V is TRBV29-1 and J is TRBJ2-7; D may be TRBD2 (5 bases). From germline, CDR1 is SQVTM and CDR2 ANQGSEA. CDR3 size: 12 residues. V lost 4 bases and J lost 3, with 10 bases in between. CDR3 sequence reads: CSVAREGYEQYF. CDR3 DNA sequence: TGCAGCGTTGCCCGCGAGGGCTACGAGCAGTACTTC.